The 27 T cell receptor beta chains in this list originate from one sample, sequenced in a study of cytomegalovirus exposure and HLA in healthy donors. In the PCR, 60 Vbeta and 13 Jbeta primers were used. The repertoire was sequenced with immunoSEQ multiplex PCR; TCRdb's copy has only in-frame clones and lacks some. The listing records approximately 40,000 clones. The specimen sequenced was PBMCs. These receptors were taken from a woman aged 30 to 39 in good health and CMV-seronegative.

The chain has TRBV9 and TRBJ2-7; the D gene is possibly TRBD1 (6 bases). This CDR3 is 15 amino acids long. The ends were cut back, 1 base at V and 3 bases at J, with 14 bases in the middle. Germline V gene sequence: CDR1 SGDLS, CDR2 YYNGEE. In DNA form, the CDR3 reads TGTGCCAGCAGCGTACAGGGGCTTTCCGACTACGAGCAGTACTTC. This translates into CASSVQGLSDYEQYF.

J is TRBJ2-2 and V is TRBV19; D ambiguous. The ends were cut back, 3 bases at V and 1 base at J, with 15 bases in the middle. The CDR3 totals 17 residues. Germline CDR1 and CDR2: LNHDA and SQIVND (reference sequence). The CDR3 sequence: CASSIKHGLLNTGELFF. CDR3 nucleotides: TGTGCCAGTAGTATTAAGCACGGTCTCTTGAACACCGGGGAGCTGTTTTTT.

The chain links TRBV5-4 to TRBJ2-3; 11 bases line up with TRBD2. CDR1 is SGHNT and CDR2 is YYREEE in the germline V gene (reference sequence). The junction had 9 bases not matched to a gene; V was cut back by 5 bases and J by 4 bases. The CDR3 contains 16 residues. CDR3: CASRPTSGRGADTQYF. Here the CDR3 DNA reads TGTGCCAGCAGACCCACTAGCGGGAGAGGGGCAGATACGCAGTATTTT.

This chain links TRBV28 with TRBJ1-1, with D tentatively TRBD1 (6 bases). This CDR3 comprises 15 residues. Germline V lookup: CDR1 MDHEN, CDR2 SYDVKM. V lost 3 bases, J lost 0 bases, and 11 bases lay in between. The CDR3 protein is CASSFLDSMNTEAFF. DNA for the CDR3: TGTGCCAGCAGTTTCCTGGACAGTATGAACACTGAAGCTTTCTTT.

The chain is built from TRBV2 and TRBJ1-1, with 7 nucleotides matching TRBD1. The J segment lost 4 bases and the V segment lost 6 bases, leaving 8 bases of the junction unmatched. CDR3 size: 14 residues. Germline V gene sequence: CDR1 SNHLY, CDR2 FYNNEI. As DNA, the CDR3 is TGTGCCAGCAGGGCAAACCGGGACAGCACTGAAGCTTTCTTT. The encoded protein is CASRANRDSTEAFF.

The gene calls are TRBV6-1 and TRBJ2-7, with 7 positions matching TRBD2. This CDR3 contains 14 residues. Germline-derived CDR1 and CDR2 are MNHNS and SASEGT. The V and J ends lost 6 bases and 7 bases, in that order; junction bases with no gene match: 12. In DNA, the CDR3 is TGTGCCAGCAGCGTGACTAGCCCCGGGAGGGAGCAGTACTTC. Translation: CASSVTSPGREQYF.

V and J are TRBV5-1 and TRBJ2-1; 11 bases are shared with TRBD2. Germline V lookup: CDR1 SGHRS, CDR2 YFSETQ. Trimming removed 3 bases from V and 9 bases from J; junction bases left unmatched: 5. The CDR3 totals 14 residues. CDR3 loop: CASSSSLAGVEQFF. For the CDR3, the DNA is TGCGCCAGCAGCTCCTCACTAGCGGGAGTTGAGCAGTTCTTC. Together with reference TRBV5-1 and TRBJ2-1, the CDR3 gives the full variable domain: KAGVTQTPRYLIKTRGQQVTLSCSPISGHRSVSWYQQTPGQGLQFLFEYFSETQRNKGNFPGRFSGRQFSNSRSEMNVSTLELGDSALYLCASSSSLAGVEQFFGPGTRLTVL.

The rearrangement links TRBV4-1 to TRBJ1-2; D uncertain. CDR1 MGHRA and CDR2 YSYEKL come from the germline V gene. The CDR3 sequence is 15 residues long. V was shortened by 4 bases and J by 5 bases, with 17 bases between the two germline ends. CDR3 sequence (DNA): TGCGCCAGCAGCCGCCCGGGAGCTGGGGTGTATGGCTACACCTTC. Translation: CASSRPGAGVYGYTF.

This chain connects TRBV7-2 to TRBJ2-4; 9 bases match TRBD1. Germline trimming cut 5 bases from V and 1 base from J; bases unmatched to any gene: 12. Germline V gives CDR1 SGHTA, CDR2 FQGNSA. The CDR3 sequence is 18 residues long. As DNA, the CDR3 is TGTGCCAGCAGCAAAATGGGGGCCGGGACAGGGGCCAAAAACATTCAGTACTTC. It translates to CASSKMGAGTGAKNIQYF. The whole variable domain, filled in from reference TRBV7-2 and TRBJ2-4, reads GAGVSQSPSNKVTEKGKDVELRCDPISGHTALYWYRQSLGQGLEFLIYFQGNSAPDKSGLPSDRFSAERTGGSVSTLTIQRTQQEDSAVYLCASSKMGAGTGAKNIQYFGAGTRLSVL.

V usage is TRBV5-6 and J usage is TRBJ2-7; the D gene is possibly TRBD1 (5 bases). The CDR3 length is 15 residues. V lost 4 bases and J lost 0, with 14 bases in between. Germline assignment: CDR1 SGHDT and CDR2 YYEEEE. In DNA, the CDR3 is TGTGCCAGCAGCGATGGACAACTAAACTCCTACGAGCAGTACTTC. The encoded protein is CASSDGQLNSYEQYF.

The V and J genes are TRBV19 and TRBJ2-7; 11 bases line up with TRBD2. Germline-derived CDR1 and CDR2 are LNHDA and SQIVND (reference sequence). This CDR3 has 14 amino acids. Losses at the gene ends were 3 bases for V and 3 bases for J; bases not matched to a gene: 1. Here the CDR3 DNA reads TGTGCCAGTAGTATTACTAGCGGGAGCTACGAGCAGTACTTC. Encoded protein: CASSITSGSYEQYF.

The chain uses TRBV30 and TRBJ2-5; D is unclear. This CDR3 is built from 13 residues. V shed 3 bases and J shed 4 bases, with 12 bases lying between them. CDR1 is GTSNPN and CDR2 is SVGIG in the germline V gene (reference sequence). In DNA form, the CDR3 reads TGTGCCTGGAGCACTCCTATTGGAGAGACCCAGTACTTC. This sequence encodes CAWSTPIGETQYF.

This chain connects TRBV28 to TRBJ1-5, with 11 bases aligning to TRBD1. The V and J ends lost 7 bases and 3 bases, in that order; junction bases with no gene match: 5. The CDR3 is 15 residues long. Per germline, CDR1 MDHEN and CDR2 SYDVKM. The CDR3 region has the DNA TGTGCCAGCAAACGGGACAGGGGGAACAATCAGCCCCAGCATTTT. It translates to CASKRDRGNNQPQHF.

Turning to this clone: Additional DNA sequences in this sample encode the identical CDR3. The chain employs TRBV7-9 and TRBJ2-7; possibly TRBD1 for D (6 bases). This CDR3 has 13 residues. Trimming left V 7 bases short and J 7 bases short, with 17 bases between. Per the germline V gene, CDR1 is SEHNR and CDR2 is FQNEAQ (reference sequence). CDR3 amino acids: CASTQGRGGEQYF. The CDR3 nucleotides read TGTGCCAGCACCCAGGGCAGGGGTGGTGAGCAGTACTTC.

The chain carries TRBV13 and TRBJ2-7, with 7 nucleotides matching TRBD1. Germline CDR1 PRHDT, CDR2 FYEKMQ (reference sequence). J gave up 3 bases and V 5 bases, and 4 bases lay outside the gene matches. CDR3 size: 13 residues. The CDR3, as DNA: TGTGCCAGCAGCCGACAGGGTGGCTACGAGCAGTACTTC. Its translation is CASSRQGGYEQYF.

The chain has TRBV5-1 and TRBJ2-3; 14 bases align to TRBD2. CDR3 size: 17 residues. Germline loops: CDR1 SGHRS, CDR2 YFSETQ. J gave up 4 bases and V 4 bases, and 8 bases lay outside the gene matches. CDR3 DNA: TGCGCCAGCAGCCCCGCCGGGACTAGCGGGGGAGCAGATACGCAGTATTTT. It encodes CASSPAGTSGGADTQYF. The full variable domain, its missing parts supplied by reference TRBV5-1 and TRBJ2-3, is KAGVTQTPRYLIKTRGQQVTLSCSPISGHRSVSWYQQTPGQGLQFLFEYFSETQRNKGNFPGRFSGRQFSNSRSEMNVSTLELGDSALYLCASSPAGTSGGADTQYFGPGTRLTVL.

CDR3 DNA sequence: TGTGCCAGCTCACCGGACAGCTCCTTCTACGAGCAGTACTTC. The encoded protein is CASSPDSSFYEQYF. V usage is TRBV18 and J usage is TRBJ2-7; D is perhaps TRBD1 (6 bases). CDR1 and CDR2 from the germline V gene are KGHSH and LQKENI. Between the trimmed V and J ends, which lost 3 bases and 3 bases, there was a span of 12 bases. This CDR3 comprises 14 residues.

The chain joins TRBV28 to TRBJ2-3, with 9 bases identical to TRBD2. Per the germline V gene, CDR1 is MDHEN and CDR2 is SYDVKM. Losses at the gene ends were 8 bases for V and 4 bases for J; bases not matched to a gene: 7. This CDR3 spans 14 amino acids. The CDR3 coding sequence is TGTGCCAGCCGATCGGGACTAGCCTCAGATACGCAGTATTTT. Amino acids: CASRSGLASDTQYF.

The rearrangement uses TRBV18 and TRBJ2-3; 7 nucleotides line up with TRBD1. The CDR3 loop spans 15 amino acids. The germline V gene encodes CDR1 KGHSH and CDR2 LQKENI. V gave up 3 bases and J gave up 0 bases; unmatched junction bases: 3. This CDR3 is CASSPDRTSTDTQYF. The CDR3 coding sequence is TGTGCCAGCTCACCGGACAGGACCAGCACAGATACGCAGTATTTT.

The CDR3 region is CATAPDYYEQYF. The CDR3 DNA is TGTGCCACCGCGCCGGACTACTACGAGCAGTACTTC. The V and J genes are TRBV10-3 and TRBJ2-7; D possibly corresponds to TRBD2 (6 bases). V shed 10 bases and J shed 3 bases, with 13 bases lying between them. The length of the CDR3 is 12 residues. Germline assignment: CDR1 ENHRY and CDR2 SYGVKD.

The rearrangement uses TRBV4-1 and TRBJ2-5; D remains ambiguous. Germline CDR1 and CDR2: MGHRA and YSYEKL. V lost 3 bases and J lost 4, with 9 bases in between. The CDR3 consists of 13 residues. The CDR3 here is CASSHLILETQYF. Here the CDR3 DNA reads TGCGCCAGCAGCCACCTTATTCTAGAGACCCAGTACTTC.

V gene TRBV6-5 combines with J gene TRBJ2-6; D ambiguous. The germline V gene has CDR1 MNHEY and CDR2 SVGAGI. V lost 8 bases, J lost 1 base, and 12 bases lay in between. The CDR3 sequence is 15 residues long. CDR3 residues: CASRPLGSGANVLTF. The CDR3, as DNA: TGTGCCAGCCGTCCCCTCGGGTCTGGGGCCAACGTCCTGACTTTC.

The chain recombines TRBV18 with TRBJ2-2; D not resolved. The germline gives CDR1 KGHSH, CDR2 LQKENI. Trimming pared 0 bases from V and 7 bases from J, leaving 6 bases between. The CDR3 covers 13 residues. The CDR3 reads CASSPPFGGELFF. The CDR3, as DNA: TGTGCCAGCTCACCACCATTCGGCGGGGAGCTGTTTTTT.

The chain is built from TRBV30 and TRBJ1-3; TRBD1 is a possible D gene (5 bases). The CDR3 extends over 14 amino acids. Germline lookup yields CDR1 GTSNPN and CDR2 SVGIG (reference sequence). The V end lost 0 bases, the J end lost 7 bases, and 13 bases lay between the germline ends. CDR3 DNA: TGTGCCTGGAGTGTAACTAGTCGGGGGAACACCATATATTTT. Protein sequence: CAWSVTSRGNTIYF.

This chain connects TRBV6-6 to TRBJ1-1; D remains unclear. V lost 0 bases to trimming and J lost 2 bases, with 7 bases between them. Germline V gene data show CDR1 as MNHNY and CDR2 as SVGAGI (reference sequence). The CDR3 runs to 14 residues. As DNA, the CDR3 is TGTGCCAGCAGTTACTCCCGTCTCAACACTGAAGCTTTCTTT. This gives the protein CASSYSRLNTEAFF.

The chain uses TRBV28 and TRBJ2-7; TRBD2 aligns across 8 bases. The J segment lost 2 bases and the V segment lost 6 bases, leaving 6 bases of the junction unmatched. The CDR3 covers 14 residues. The germline gives CDR1 MDHEN, CDR2 SYDVKM. For the CDR3, the DNA is TGTGCCAGCAGCGAGACTAGCGTCCCCTACGAGCAGTACTTC. Its protein is CASSETSVPYEQYF.

The J gene is TRBJ1-5, the V gene TRBV28; D perhaps matches TRBD1 (5 bases). V was clipped by 3 bases and J by 9 bases, with 15 bases between them. The germline V gene has CDR1 MDHEN and CDR2 SYDVKM. This CDR3 region has 14 residues. The CDR3 spells CASSLFREGRPQHF. The CDR3 DNA is TGTGCCAGCAGTTTGTTCAGGGAAGGGCGGCCCCAGCATTTT.